The rows below give T cell receptor beta chains drawn from one sample of a study of control samples from healthy donors and cancer patients. Profiling relied on immunoSEQ multiplex PCR, and the TCRdb table lists in-frame clones only, not all of them. This table has around 100,000 clones, 92% appearing once. The sequenced sample was blood. The receptors were gathered from a woman aged 18-29 years in good health. Both conserved end residues are part of each CDR3. The D gene is left open where the match is weak. Only part of the rows carry a size: once, few, many, or a class if the clone is expanded.

D,J,V,size,CDR3,DNA
-,TRBJ2-7,TRBV13,-,CASSTPGGAYEQYF,TGTGCCAGCAGCACACCAGGGGGGGCCTACGAGCAGTACTTC
-,TRBJ2-3,TRBV27,-,CASSLGRPDTQYF,TGTGCCAGCAGTTTAGGCAGGCCGGATACGCAGTATTTT
-,TRBJ2-1,TRBV27,-,CASSLLRGREQFF,TGTGCCAGCAGTTTACTCAGGGGCCGTGAGCAGTTCTTC
-,TRBJ1-1,TRBV30,-,CAWSGGGEAFF,TGTGCCTGGAGTGGAGGCGGTGAAGCTTTCTTT
-,TRBJ1-5,TRBV19,-,CASSPTGDQPQHF,TGTGCCAGTAGCCCGACTGGGGATCAGCCCCAGCATTTT
-,TRBJ1-3,TRBV10-3,-,CASGGNTIYF,TGTGCCTCCGGAGGAAACACCATATATTTT
-,TRBJ2-3,TRBV7-2,-,CASSFEGLGTDTQYF,TGTGCCAGCAGCTTCGAGGGTTTGGGCACAGATACGCAGTATTTT
-,TRBJ1-1,TRBV5-1,-,CASSVTGYAEAFF,TGCGCCAGCAGCGTTACAGGGTATGCTGAAGCTTTCTTT
TRBD1,TRBJ1-5,TRBV28,-,CASSLTGGNQPQHF,TGTGCCAGCAGTTTGACAGGGGGCAATCAGCCCCAGCATTTT
TRBD1,TRBJ1-2,TRBV19,-,CASASGGSYGYTF,TGTGCCAGTGCGTCAGGGGGTTCCTATGGCTACACCTTC
-,TRBJ2-3,TRBV24-1,-,CATSGAVEESTDTQYF,TGTGCCACCAGTGGGGCAGTGGAGGAAAGCACAGATACGCAGTATTTT
TRBD1,TRBJ2-5,TRBV2,-,CASTLRGTGLETQYF,TGTGCCAGCACCTTAAGGGGGACAGGGTTAGAGACCCAGTACTTC
-,TRBJ1-1,TRBV3-1/TRBV3-2,-,CASSQVLGGTEAFF,TGTGCCAGCAGCCAAGTTTTAGGTGGCACTGAAGCTTTCTTT
-,TRBJ2-3,TRBV7-3,-,CASSLGGTPDTQYF,TGTGCCAGCAGCTTAGGCGGGACCCCAGATACGCAGTATTTT
TRBD1,TRBJ1-2,TRBV27,once,CASSQIQGAIGYTF,TGTGCCAGCAGCCAAATACAGGGGGCGATTGGCTACACCTTC
-,TRBJ1-5,TRBV10-1,few,CASSEKRAGQPQHF,TGCGCCAGCAGTGAGAAAAGGGCCGGGCAGCCCCAGCATTTT
-,TRBJ2-6,TRBV11-2,-,CASSLHSSGANVLTF,TGTGCCAGCAGCTTACATAGCTCTGGGGCCAACGTCCTGACTTTC
-,TRBJ1-2,TRBV5-4,-,CASSLGSYQGDGYTF,TGTGCCAGCAGCTTGGGCTCCTACCAGGGTGATGGCTACACCTTC
TRBD1,TRBJ1-2,TRBV27,few,CASRDRVAEGYTF,TGTGCCAGCAGGGACAGGGTAGCAGAGGGCTACACCTTC
-,TRBJ1-2,TRBV12-3/TRBV12-4,-,CASSLAGGYTF,TGTGCCAGCAGTTTGGCGGGCGGCTACACCTTC
TRBD1,TRBJ2-2,TRBV7-9,-,CASSYTGGFTGELFF,TGTGCCAGCAGCTACACAGGGGGCTTTACCGGGGAGCTGTTTTTT
-,TRBJ1-5,TRBV24-1,-,CATSDSTGPSNQPQHF,TGTGCCACCAGTGATTCGACAGGCCCTAGCAATCAGCCCCAGCATTTT
TRBD2,TRBJ2-3,TRBV4-1,-,CASSQEAGDLTDTQYF,TGCGCCAGCAGCCAAGAAGCGGGGGACCTCACAGATACGCAGTATTTT
TRBD1,TRBJ1-2,TRBV5-5,-,CASSLGGGSDGYTF,TGTGCCAGCAGCTTGGGAGGGGGCTCGGATGGCTACACCTTC
-,TRBJ2-7,TRBV11-3,-,CASSLETGDSPYEQYF,TGTGCCAGCAGCTTAGAAACGGGGGACAGCCCCTACGAGCAGTACTTC
-,TRBJ1-2,TRBV7-9,-,CASSLAPGRKRGGYTF,TGTGCCAGCAGCTTAGCCCCCGGCCGGAAGAGGGGCGGCTACACCTTC
-,TRBJ1-1,TRBV2,-,CASSVRGTEAFF,TGTGCCAGCAGTGTAAGGGGCACTGAAGCTTTCTTT
TRBD2,TRBJ2-7,TRBV6-2/TRBV6-3,once,CASSYSPSGSYEQYF,TGTGCCAGCAGTTACTCCCCTAGCGGGAGCTACGAGCAGTACTTC
TRBD1,TRBJ1-1,TRBV7-9,-,CASSLLHLDRGMNTEAFF,TGTGCCAGCAGCTTATTGCACCTCGACAGGGGAATGAACACTGAAGCTTTCTTT
-,TRBJ2-5,TRBV19,-,CASSPAVRGGQETQYF,TGTGCCAGTAGTCCGGCGGTTCGAGGTGGGCAAGAGACCCAGTACTTC
-,TRBJ1-1,TRBV19,-,CASSTRDGDKAFF,TGTGCCAGTAGTACGAGGGACGGGGACAAAGCTTTCTTT
-,TRBJ1-2,TRBV4-3,-,CASSQDSRRSYGYTF,TGCGCCAGCAGCCAAGATTCGCGTAGAAGCTATGGCTACACCTTC
-,TRBJ2-5,TRBV18,-,CASSPPGEETQYF,TGTGCCAGCTCACCACCGGGGGAAGAGACCCAGTACTTC
-,TRBJ2-2,TRBV7-8,-,CASSLYGLSNTGELFF,TGTGCCAGCAGCTTATACGGACTATCGAACACCGGGGAGCTGTTTTTT
-,TRBJ2-3,TRBV6-2/TRBV6-3,-,CASSYLAHLDAVTDTQYF,TGTGCCAGCAGTTACCTCGCCCACTTGGATGCGGTGACAGATACGCAGTATTTT
-,TRBJ1-1,TRBV27,-,CASSSLGNANTEAFF,TGTGCCAGCAGCTCTTTGGGGAACGCGAACACTGAAGCTTTCTTT
-,TRBJ1-2,TRBV7-9,few,CASSARQIYGYTF,TGTGCCAGCAGCGCCCGACAGATCTATGGCTACACCTTC
-,TRBJ2-1,TRBV2,-,CAGRTRMDNEQFF,TGTGCCGGACGGACAAGGATGGACAATGAGCAGTTCTTC
-,TRBJ2-1,TRBV20-1,-,CSASAGTYNEQFF,TGCAGTGCTAGTGCGGGGACCTACAATGAGCAGTTCTTC
TRBD1,TRBJ1-2,TRBV4-3,-,CASRPGQANYGYTF,TGCGCCAGCAGACCAGGACAGGCTAACTATGGCTACACCTTC
TRBD1,TRBJ2-5,TRBV27,-,CASSPRTGRGETQYF,TGTGCCAGCAGTCCTAGGACAGGGCGAGGAGAGACCCAGTACTTC
-,TRBJ1-6,TRBV28,-,CASRRTISPLHF,TGTGCCAGCAGGAGGACAATTTCACCCCTCCACTTT
-,TRBJ2-5,TRBV25-1,-,CASSEWSTETQYF,TGTGCCAGCAGTGAATGGTCTACCGAGACCCAGTACTTC
-,TRBJ1-5,TRBV28,-,CASSPQGFQPQHF,TGTGCCAGCAGTCCACAGGGTTTTCAGCCCCAGCATTTT